A single sample is the source of the 25 T cell receptor beta chains below, sequenced in a study of T cell clones after liver transplantation (dated by TCRdb to between 2018 and 2021). Library preparation employed the immunoSEQ multiplex PCR assay. TCRdb retrieved this table from immuneACCESS and kept in-frame rearrangements only. Not all clones are present; in checked studies, unresolved V genes account for under half, and no reason is known for the remainder. For this sample there are tens of thousands of clones; approximately 77% appear just once. The leading ten clones occupy 7.5% to 10% of the sample. The specimen comprised CD4+ T cells from blood, sampled at the 22-month timepoint. All receptors derive from a human patient who received a liver transplant. Some T cells present after a transplant may be cells of the graft donor.

The V call is TRBV28, the J call TRBJ2-7, with D possibly being TRBD1 (5 bases). Trimming took 8 bases from V and 3 from J, leaving 23 bases between them. The germline gives CDR1 MDHEN, CDR2 SYDVKM. The CDR3 sequence is 16 residues long. The CDR3 loop is CASSPGEAGIHYEQYF. CDR3 nucleotide sequence: TGTGCCAGCTCCCCAGGAGAGGCAGGGATACACTACGAGCAGTACTTC.

V and J are TRBV7-9 and TRBJ2-7; 7 bases align to TRBD1. Germline lookup yields CDR1 SEHNR and CDR2 FQNEAQ (reference sequence). CDR3 length: 14 residues. J was trimmed by 0 bases and V by 5 bases; bases with no gene match: 4. The CDR3 here is CASSRDRASYEQYF. CDR3 nucleotide sequence: TGTGCCAGCAGCCGAGACAGGGCCTCCTACGAGCAGTACTTC. Full variable domain (rest looked up from reference TRBV7-9 and TRBJ2-7): DTGVSQNPRHKITKRGQNVTFRCDPISEHNRLYWYRQTLGQGPEFLTYFQNEAQLEKSRLLSDRFSAERPKGSFSTLEIQRTEQGDSAMYLCASSRDRASYEQYFGPGTRLTVT.

V gene TRBV19 combines with J gene TRBJ2-3; D might be TRBD1 (6 bases). Trimming left V 3 bases short and J 4 bases short, with 14 bases between. The germline V gene encodes CDR1 LNHDA and CDR2 SQIVND (reference sequence). The length of the CDR3 is 15 residues. The chain's CDR3 is CASSIQTGSSDTQYF. CDR3 DNA sequence: TGTGCCAGTAGTATTCAAACAGGGAGCTCAGATACGCAGTATTTT.

The gene calls are TRBV27 and TRBJ2-5; TRBD1 is a possible D gene (6 bases). This CDR3 has 13 amino acids. V was trimmed by 6 bases and J by 1 base, leaving 9 bases between them. Germline CDR1 is MNHEY and CDR2 is SMNVEV (reference sequence). The chain's CDR3 is CASSRTVQETQYF. CDR3 nucleotides: TGTGCCAGCAGCAGGACAGTCCAAGAGACCCAGTACTTC.

The genes are TRBV6-1 and TRBJ1-2; 7 bases agree with TRBD1. After removal of 3 bases from V and 0 bases from J, the junction contained 4 bases not matched to a gene. The CDR3 is 15 amino acids. Germline V CDR1 and CDR2: MNHNS, SASEGT. The CDR3 region has the DNA TGTGCCAGCAGTGATTTGACAGGGCCTAACTATGGCTACACCTTC. This sequence encodes CASSDLTGPNYGYTF.

This rearrangement joins TRBV28 to TRBJ1-4; perhaps TRBD1 as D (6 bases). Trimming removed 6 bases from V and 6 bases from J, with 14 bases in between. Germline CDR1 and CDR2: MDHEN and SYDVKM. The CDR3 has 14 amino acids. For the CDR3, the DNA is TGTGCCAGCAGCCGCCCGGGGGCGCATGAAAAACTGTTTTTT. Protein sequence: CASSRPGAHEKLFF.

The J gene is TRBJ2-7, the V gene TRBV2; either TRBD1 or TRBD2 may supply D (5 bases each). Germline assignment: CDR1 SNHLY and CDR2 FYNNEI. The CDR3 is made up of 13 amino acids. V dropped 6 bases and J dropped 2 bases, with 11 bases sitting between them. In DNA, the CDR3 is TGTGCCAGCAGGAGGGACGGGACCTACGAGCAGTACTTC. Amino acids: CASRRDGTYEQYF.

The gene calls are TRBV5-4 and TRBJ2-7; unclear D gene. From germline, CDR1 is SGHNT and CDR2 YYREEE (reference sequence). The ends were cut back, 5 bases at V and 1 base at J, with 13 bases in the middle. This CDR3 comprises 14 residues. The CDR3 DNA reads as TGTGCCAGCAGGCTCTTTGGGAAATCCTACGAGCAGTACTTC. Protein product: CASRLFGKSYEQYF.

This clone occurred once. The rearrangement joins TRBV7-2 to TRBJ1-6; no definite D call. Germline-derived CDR1 and CDR2 are SGHTA and FQGNSA. Trimming took 1 base from V and 17 from J, leaving 18 bases between them. The CDR3 extends over 14 amino acids. The CDR3 nucleotides are TGTGCCAGCAGCTTAGAGACGTCGGATCGAAATTTCCACTTT. It is translated as CASSLETSDRNFHF.

The chain employs TRBV6-5 and TRBJ2-5, with TRBD1 matching 7 bases. V lost 1 base, J lost 1 base, and 6 bases stayed unmatched. This CDR3 has 16 amino acids. CDR1 MNHEY and CDR2 SVGAGI come from the germline V gene. CDR3 sequence (DNA): TGTGCCAGCAGTTACTACCCTCGACAGGGCCAAGAGACCCAGTACTTC. It specifies CASSYYPRQGQETQYF.

V and J are TRBV19 and TRBJ1-4, with TRBD1 as a possible D gene (6 bases). The CDR3 consists of 14 residues. CDR1 LNHDA and CDR2 SQIVND come from the germline V gene (reference sequence). Deletions cut 5 bases from V and 8 bases from J, with 15 bases between. CDR3 coding DNA: TGTGCCAGTAGTCTTAGGGGGGATGGCGAAAAACTGTTTTTT. Protein: CASSLRGDGEKLFF.

CDR3 nucleotides: TGTGCCAGCAGCTTCGACGGAATAAGAGCCGAGCAGTACTTC. Protein product: CASSFDGIRAEQYF. The chain couples TRBV7-9 to TRBJ2-7, with unresolved D. Germline assignment: CDR1 SEHNR and CDR2 FQNEAQ (reference sequence). This CDR3 contains 14 residues. V lost 3 bases, J lost 6 bases, and 15 bases lay in between.

The V gene is TRBV19, the J gene TRBJ2-5; no definite D call. V gave up 5 bases and J gave up 1 base, with 8 bases separating them. CDR1 LNHDA and CDR2 SQIVND come from the germline V gene (reference sequence). This CDR3 has 13 residues. The CDR3 nucleotides are TGTGCCAGTAGTTACCTGAGCCAAGAGACCCAGTACTTC. This translates into CASSYLSQETQYF. Drawing the rest from reference TRBV19 and TRBJ2-5, the complete variable domain is DGGITQSPKYLFRKEGQNVTLSCEQNLNHDAMYWYRQDPGQGLRLIYYSQIVNDFQKGDIAEGYSVSREKKESFPLTVTSAQKNPTAFYLCASSYLSQETQYFGPGTRLLVL.

The gene calls are TRBV2 and TRBJ2-7; 8 bases agree with TRBD2. This CDR3 contains 13 residues. The germline gives CDR1 SNHLY, CDR2 FYNNEI. Unmatched junction bases numbered 5, after V lost 4 bases and J lost 6 bases. DNA of the CDR3: TGTGCCAGCAGTGGAGGTCTAGCGGGCGAGCAGTACTTC. Translation gives CASSGGLAGEQYF.

J is TRBJ2-5 and V is TRBV6-1; 8 nucleotides align to TRBD2. Germline CDR1 reads MNHNS; CDR2 reads SASEGT. CDR3 length equals 16 residues. The V and J ends lost 2 bases and 4 bases, in that order; junction bases with no gene match: 9. In nucleotides, the CDR3 is TGTGCCAGCAGTGAATTAGGCGGGGGGTCGGGAGAGACCCAGTACTTC. This translates into CASSELGGGSGETQYF.

V gene TRBV30 combines with J gene TRBJ1-1; TRBD1 aligns across 8 bases. CDR3 length: 16 amino acids. With 5 bases clipped from V and 2 bases from J, the junction kept 13 bases outside the gene matches. The germline V gene has CDR1 GTSNPN and CDR2 SVGIG (reference sequence). CDR3 region: CAWSREAGQDNTEAFF. CDR3 in DNA: TGTGCCTGGTCACGGGAAGCGGGACAGGACAACACTGAAGCTTTCTTT.

This clone showed up just a few times. The chain recombines TRBV2 with TRBJ1-4, with a weak D call TRBD1 (6 bases). The CDR3 extends over 14 amino acids. The V gene lost 6 bases and the J gene lost 0 bases, with 8 bases spanning the gap. CDR1 and CDR2 from the germline V gene are SNHLY and FYNNEI. CDR3 region: CASRDSSTNEKLFF. The CDR3 DNA is TGTGCCAGCAGGGACAGCTCAACTAATGAAAAACTGTTTTTT.

This clone was seen more than once but under ten times. V usage is TRBV28 and J usage is TRBJ1-4, with 9 bases aligning to TRBD1. This CDR3 is 18 amino acids long. The germline V gene encodes CDR1 MDHEN and CDR2 SYDVKM. The J segment lost 4 bases and the V segment lost 2 bases, leaving 11 bases of the junction unmatched. In nucleotides, the CDR3 is TGTGCCAGCAGTTTAGCCGGGACAGGGAGGCCTGGTAATGAAAAACTGTTTTTT. Amino acid sequence: CASSLAGTGRPGNEKLFF.

The V call is TRBV6-6, the J call TRBJ1-2; no definite D call. The V end lost 7 bases, the J end lost 5 bases, and 8 bases lay between the germline ends. CDR1 is MNHNY and CDR2 is SVGAGI in the germline V gene (reference sequence). The CDR3 loop spans 11 amino acids. CDR3 residues: CASMGGYGYTF. The CDR3 DNA follows: TGTGCCAGCATGGGCGGGTATGGCTACACCTTC.

The chain carries TRBV19 and TRBJ1-5, with 8 nucleotides matching TRBD1. The CDR3 is made up of 16 amino acids. Germline V gives CDR1 LNHDA, CDR2 SQIVND (reference sequence). The trim removed 8 bases at V and 0 bases at J, leaving 9 bases unmatched. The CDR3 region has the DNA TGTGCCAGTGGTAAACAGGGGGGTGGTAGCAATCAGCCCCAGCATTTT. As protein: CASGKQGGGSNQPQHF.

The V and J genes are TRBV4-1 and TRBJ1-2, with D uncertain. Germline V CDR1 and CDR2: MGHRA, YSYEKL. The CDR3 runs to 16 residues. The V end was cut by 0 bases, the J end by 2 bases, with 13 bases between. The CDR3 protein is CASSQDKLYGNYGYTF. CDR3 nucleotides: TGCGCCAGCAGCCAAGATAAACTATATGGGAACTATGGCTACACCTTC.

This clone was seen once. The gene calls are TRBV19 and TRBJ2-7, with D perhaps TRBD1 (6 bases). The CDR3 consists of 15 residues. The germline gives CDR1 LNHDA, CDR2 SQIVND (reference sequence). Trimming took off 5 bases at V and 7 bases at J, with 21 bases between the two ends. CDR3 loop: CASSRLYGQTTEQYF. The CDR3 nucleotides are TGTGCCAGTAGTCGACTTTATGGACAGACTACGGAGCAGTACTTC.

The rearrangement joins TRBV28 to TRBJ1-5, with D possibly matching TRBD1 (6 bases). The V and J ends lost 1 base and 2 bases respectively, with 27 bases between them. The CDR3 consists of 21 residues. Germline loops: CDR1 MDHEN, CDR2 SYDVKM. CDR3 bases: TGTGCCAGCAGTTTATATCGGTGGGGGACACCGAGCGGGGGAGGCAATCAGCCCCAGCATTTT. This encodes CASSLYRWGTPSGGGNQPQHF.

The chain has TRBV6-5 and TRBJ2-1; 11 bases are a match to TRBD2. The CDR3 covers 14 residues. With V trimmed by 7 bases and J by 7 bases, 6 bases remained unmatched. CDR1 and CDR2 (germline): MNHEY, SVGAGI. CDR3 residues: CASTVAGGPNEQFF. The CDR3 bases are TGTGCCAGCACAGTAGCGGGGGGGCCGAATGAGCAGTTCTTC.

The chain recombines TRBV12-1 with TRBJ1-4; TRBD1 is the table's D call and was not checked against the DNA. TRBV12-1 is deemed a pseudogene. This CDR3 has 13 residues. The CDR3 sequence: CASSFCSIQGLFF. CDR3 coding DNA: TGTGCCAGCAGCTTTTGCTCCATTCAGGGGCTGTTTTTT.